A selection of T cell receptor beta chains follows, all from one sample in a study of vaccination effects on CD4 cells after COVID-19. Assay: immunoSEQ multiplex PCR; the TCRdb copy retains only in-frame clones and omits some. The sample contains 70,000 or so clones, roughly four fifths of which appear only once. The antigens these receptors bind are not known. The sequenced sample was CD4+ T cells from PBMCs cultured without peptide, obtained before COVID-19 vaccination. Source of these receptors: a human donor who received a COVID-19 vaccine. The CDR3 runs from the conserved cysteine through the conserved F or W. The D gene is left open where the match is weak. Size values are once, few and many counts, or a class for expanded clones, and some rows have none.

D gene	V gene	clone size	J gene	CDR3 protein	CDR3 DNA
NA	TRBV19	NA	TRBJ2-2	CASSSGREGGELFF	TGTGCCTCCAGTAGTGGCAGGGAAGGCGGGGAGCTGTTTTTT
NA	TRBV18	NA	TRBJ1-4	CASSPSGGSNEKLFF	TGTGCCAGCTCACCATCGGGGGGGTCTAATGAAAAACTGTTTTTT
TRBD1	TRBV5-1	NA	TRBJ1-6	CASSLVSGQGLTNNSPLHF	TGCGCCAGCAGCTTGGTCTCAGGACAGGGACTTACAAATAATTCACCCCTCCACTTT
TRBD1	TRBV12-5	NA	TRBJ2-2	CASGRPGQGATGELFF	TGTGCTAGTGGTCGACCGGGACAGGGGGCCACCGGGGAGCTGTTTTTT
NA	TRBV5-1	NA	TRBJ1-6	CASSLWTAKNSPLHF	TGCGCCAGCAGCTTGTGGACAGCGAAAAATTCACCCCTCCACTTT
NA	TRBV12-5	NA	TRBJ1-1	CASGLVPDGVVWTEAFF	TGTGCTAGTGGTTTGGTACCCGATGGGGTGGTGTGGACTGAAGCTTTCTTT
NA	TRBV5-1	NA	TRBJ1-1	CASSLAGLSEAFF	TGCGCCAGCAGCTTGGCAGGGCTGTCTGAAGCTTTCTTT
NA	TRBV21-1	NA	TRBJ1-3	CASSKIPSGSSGNTIYF	TGTGCCAGCAGCAAGATTCCCTCGGGGAGCTCTGGAAACACCATATATTTT
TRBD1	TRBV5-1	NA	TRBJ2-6	CASSPGTGRDGANVLTF	TGCGCCAGCAGCCCCGGGACAGGGAGAGACGGGGCCAACGTCCTGACTTTC
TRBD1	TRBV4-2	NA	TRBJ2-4	CASSQIGTAVAKNIQYF	TGTGCCAGCAGCCAGATCGGGACAGCAGTCGCCAAAAACATTCAGTACTTC
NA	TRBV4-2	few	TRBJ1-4	CASSPRGRDEQEKLFF	TGTGCCAGCAGCCCCCGCGGCAGGGACGAGCAAGAAAAACTGTTTTTT
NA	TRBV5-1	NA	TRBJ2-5	CASSLADETQYF	TGCGCCAGCAGCTTGGCCGACGAGACCCAGTACTTC
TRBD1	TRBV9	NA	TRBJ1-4	CASSPRDRNEKLFF	TGTGCCAGCAGCCCGAGGGACAGGAATGAAAAACTGTTTTTT
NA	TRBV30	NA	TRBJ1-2	CAWSVPPGGTYGYTF	TGTGCCTGGAGTGTACCCCCGGGGGGCACTTATGGCTACACCTTC
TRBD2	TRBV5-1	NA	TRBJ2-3	CASSLAGLTDTQYF	TGCGCCAGCAGCTTAGCGGGGCTCACAGATACGCAGTATTTT
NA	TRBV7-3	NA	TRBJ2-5	CASSLLGVGETQYF	TGTGCCAGCAGCTTACTAGGGGTGGGAGAGACCCAGTACTTC
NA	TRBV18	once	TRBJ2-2	CASSPQANTGELFF	TGTGCCAGCTCACCCCAAGCGAACACCGGGGAGCTGTTTTTT
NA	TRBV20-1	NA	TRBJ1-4	CSASPGMNEKLFF	TGCAGTGCTAGTCCAGGGATGAATGAAAAACTGTTTTTT
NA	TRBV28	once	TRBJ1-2	CASSWGGYGYTF	TGTGCCAGCAGTTGGGGTGGGTATGGCTACACCTTC
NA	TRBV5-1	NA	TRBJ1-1	CASSYRASDTEAFF	TGCGCCAGCAGCTACCGAGCTTCGGACACTGAAGCTTTCTTT
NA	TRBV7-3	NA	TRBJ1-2	CASSEDLLSGYTF	TGTGCCAGCAGCGAGGACCTCCTCTCTGGCTACACCTTC
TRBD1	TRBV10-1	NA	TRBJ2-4	CASSESPDRGKNIQYF	TGCGCCAGCAGTGAGTCACCGGACAGGGGCAAAAACATTCAGTACTTC
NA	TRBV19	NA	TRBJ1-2	CASSMSGGNYGYTF	TGTGCCAGTAGTATGTCGGGGGGGAACTATGGCTACACCTTC
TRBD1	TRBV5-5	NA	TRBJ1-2	CASSSPGGNYGYTF	TGTGCCAGCAGCTCACCAGGGGGGAACTATGGCTACACCTTC
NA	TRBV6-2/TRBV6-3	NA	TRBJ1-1	CASSYLGGAFF	TGTGCCAGCAGTTATTTAGGCGGCGCTTTCTTT
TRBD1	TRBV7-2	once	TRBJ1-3	CASSLTTGAGNTIYF	TGTGCCAGCAGCTTAACGACAGGGGCTGGAAACACCATATATTTT
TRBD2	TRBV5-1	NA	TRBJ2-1	CATRLAGASYNEQFF	TGCGCCACTCGTCTAGCGGGGGCCTCCTACAATGAGCAGTTCTTC
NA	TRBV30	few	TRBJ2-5	CAWSPQGRTSETQYF	TGTGCCTGGAGCCCACAGGGGAGGACATCGGAGACCCAGTACTTC
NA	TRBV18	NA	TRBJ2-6	CASSTGASGANVLTF	TGTGCCAGCTCAACCGGAGCCTCTGGGGCCAACGTCCTGACTTTC
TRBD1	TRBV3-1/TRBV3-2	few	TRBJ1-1	CASSHTDRQNTEAFF	TGTGCCAGCAGCCACACGGACAGGCAGAACACTGAAGCTTTCTTT
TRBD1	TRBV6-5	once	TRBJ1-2	CASRSTGGFVYTF	TGTGCCAGCAGATCTACAGGGGGCTTTGTCTACACCTTC
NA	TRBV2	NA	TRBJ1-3	CASRGRIGDIGNTIYF	TGTGCCAGCAGAGGGAGGATAGGGGATATCGGAAACACCATATATTTT
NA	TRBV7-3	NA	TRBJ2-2	CASSLLSTQNTGELFF	TGTGCCAGCAGCTTATTGTCCACTCAGAACACCGGGGAGCTGTTTTTT
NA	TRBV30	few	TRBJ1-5	CAWSVQRDQPQHF	TGTGCCTGGAGTGTCCAGAGAGATCAGCCCCAGCATTTT
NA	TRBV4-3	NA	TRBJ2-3	CASSPPGTDTQYF	TGCGCCAGCAGCCCCCCAGGGACAGATACGCAGTATTTT